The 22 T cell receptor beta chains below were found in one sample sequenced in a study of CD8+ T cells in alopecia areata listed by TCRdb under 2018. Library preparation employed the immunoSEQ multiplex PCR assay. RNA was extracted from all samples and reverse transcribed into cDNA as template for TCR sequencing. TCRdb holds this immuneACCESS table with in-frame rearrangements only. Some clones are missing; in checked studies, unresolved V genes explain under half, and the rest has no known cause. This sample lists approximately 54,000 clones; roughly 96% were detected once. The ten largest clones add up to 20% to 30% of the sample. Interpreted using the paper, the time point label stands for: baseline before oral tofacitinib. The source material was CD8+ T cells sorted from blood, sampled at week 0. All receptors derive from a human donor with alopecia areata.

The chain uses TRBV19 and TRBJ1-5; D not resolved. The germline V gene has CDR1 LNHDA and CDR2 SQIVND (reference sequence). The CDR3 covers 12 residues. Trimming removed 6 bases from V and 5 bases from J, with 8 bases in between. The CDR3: CASSQEYQPQHF. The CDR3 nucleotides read TGTGCCAGTAGCCAGGAGTATCAGCCCCAGCATTTT.

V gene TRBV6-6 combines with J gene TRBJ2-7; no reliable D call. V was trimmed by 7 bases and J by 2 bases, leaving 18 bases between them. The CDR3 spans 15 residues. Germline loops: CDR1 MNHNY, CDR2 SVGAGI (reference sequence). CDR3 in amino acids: CASTSTPIVPYEQYF. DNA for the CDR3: TGTGCCAGCACATCGACTCCTATAGTCCCCTACGAGCAGTACTTC.

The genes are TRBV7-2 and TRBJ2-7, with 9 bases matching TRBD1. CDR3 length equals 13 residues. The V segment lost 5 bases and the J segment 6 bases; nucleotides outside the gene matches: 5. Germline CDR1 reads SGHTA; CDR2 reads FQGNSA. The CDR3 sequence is CASSRTGVTEQYF. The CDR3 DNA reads TGTGCCAGCAGCCGGACAGGGGTAACCGAGCAGTACTTC.

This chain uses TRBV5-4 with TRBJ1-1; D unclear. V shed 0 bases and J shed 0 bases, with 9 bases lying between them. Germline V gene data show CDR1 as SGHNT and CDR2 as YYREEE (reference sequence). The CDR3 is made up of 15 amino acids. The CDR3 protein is CASSLDLAVNTEAFF. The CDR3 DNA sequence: TGTGCCAGCAGCTTGGATCTGGCGGTGAACACTGAAGCTTTCTTT.

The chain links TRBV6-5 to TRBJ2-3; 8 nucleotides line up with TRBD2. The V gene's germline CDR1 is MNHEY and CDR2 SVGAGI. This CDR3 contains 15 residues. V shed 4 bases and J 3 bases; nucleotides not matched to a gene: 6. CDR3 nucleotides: TGTGCCAGCAGTTTGCACAAGCGGGGGACAGATACGCAGTATTTT. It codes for CASSLHKRGTDTQYF.

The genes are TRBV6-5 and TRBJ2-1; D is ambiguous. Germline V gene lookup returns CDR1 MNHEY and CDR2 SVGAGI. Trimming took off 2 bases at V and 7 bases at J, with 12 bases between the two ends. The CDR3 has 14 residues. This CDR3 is CASSYRNVGNEQFF. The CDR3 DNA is TGTGCCAGCAGTTACCGCAACGTGGGGAATGAGCAGTTCTTC.

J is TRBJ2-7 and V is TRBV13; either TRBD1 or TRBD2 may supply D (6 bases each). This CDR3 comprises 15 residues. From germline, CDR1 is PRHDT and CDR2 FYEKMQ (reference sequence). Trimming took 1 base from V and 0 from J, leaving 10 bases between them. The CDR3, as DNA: TGTGCCAGCAGCTTAGTTGGGGGGCCCTCCTACGAGCAGTACTTC. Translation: CASSLVGGPSYEQYF.

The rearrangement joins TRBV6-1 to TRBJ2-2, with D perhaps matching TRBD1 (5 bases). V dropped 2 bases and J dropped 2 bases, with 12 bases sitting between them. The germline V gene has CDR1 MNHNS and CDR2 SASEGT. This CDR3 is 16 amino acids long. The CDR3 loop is CASSEWAGINTGELFF. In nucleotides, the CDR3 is TGTGCCAGCAGTGAATGGGCAGGGATTAACACCGGGGAGCTGTTTTTT.

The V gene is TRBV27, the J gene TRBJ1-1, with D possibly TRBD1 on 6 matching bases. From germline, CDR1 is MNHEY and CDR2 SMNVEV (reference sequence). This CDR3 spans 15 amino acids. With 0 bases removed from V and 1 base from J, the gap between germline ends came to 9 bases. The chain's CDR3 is CASSLSKGGNTEAFF. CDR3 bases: TGTGCCAGCAGTTTATCGAAGGGGGGGAACACTGAAGCTTTCTTT.

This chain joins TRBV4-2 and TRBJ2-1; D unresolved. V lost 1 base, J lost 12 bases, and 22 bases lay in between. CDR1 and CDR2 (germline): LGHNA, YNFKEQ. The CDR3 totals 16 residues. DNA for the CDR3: TGTGCCAGCAGCCAAGGGCTCCCCAACAATTATGGTAGGCAGTTCTTC. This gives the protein CASSQGLPNNYGRQFF.

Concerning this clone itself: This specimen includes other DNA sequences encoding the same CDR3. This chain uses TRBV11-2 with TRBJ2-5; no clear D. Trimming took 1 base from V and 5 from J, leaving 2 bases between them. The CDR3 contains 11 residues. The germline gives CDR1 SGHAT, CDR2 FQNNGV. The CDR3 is CASSLGETQYF. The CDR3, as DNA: TGTGCCAGCAGCTTAGGGGAGACCCAGTACTTC.

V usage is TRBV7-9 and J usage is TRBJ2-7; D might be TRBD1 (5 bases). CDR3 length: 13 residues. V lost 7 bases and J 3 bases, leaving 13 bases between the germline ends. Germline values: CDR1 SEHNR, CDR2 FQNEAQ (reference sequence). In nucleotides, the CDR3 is TGTGCCAGCAACTTTGGGCAGGGCTACGAGCAGTACTTC. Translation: CASNFGQGYEQYF.

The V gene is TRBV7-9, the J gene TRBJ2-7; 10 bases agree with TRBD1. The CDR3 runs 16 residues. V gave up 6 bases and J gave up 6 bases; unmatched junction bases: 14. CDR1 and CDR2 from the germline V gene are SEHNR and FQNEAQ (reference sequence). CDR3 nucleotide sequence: TGTGCCAGCAGACCCCAACCCGGGACAGGGGATCGCGAGCAGTACTTC. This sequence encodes CASRPQPGTGDREQYF.

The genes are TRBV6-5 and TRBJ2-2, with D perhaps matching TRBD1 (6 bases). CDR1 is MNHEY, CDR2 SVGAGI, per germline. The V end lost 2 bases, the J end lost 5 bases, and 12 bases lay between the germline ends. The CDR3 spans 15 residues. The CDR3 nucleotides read TGTGCCAGCAGTTACCCGGGCCAGGGGACCGGGGAGCTGTTTTTT. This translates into CASSYPGQGTGELFF.

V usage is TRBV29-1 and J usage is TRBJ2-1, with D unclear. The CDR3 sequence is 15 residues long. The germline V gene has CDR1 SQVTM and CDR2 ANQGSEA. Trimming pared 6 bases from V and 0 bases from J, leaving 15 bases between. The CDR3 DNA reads TGCAGCGTCGTTATACAGACCTTCTCCTACAATGAGCAGTTCTTC. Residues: CSVVIQTFSYNEQFF.

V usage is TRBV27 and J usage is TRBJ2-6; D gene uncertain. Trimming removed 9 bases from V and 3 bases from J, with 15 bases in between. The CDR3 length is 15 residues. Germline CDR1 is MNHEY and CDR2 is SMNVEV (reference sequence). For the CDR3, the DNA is TGTGCCAGTCGACCGGTGGATAGTGGGGCCAACGTCCTGACTTTC. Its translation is CASRPVDSGANVLTF.

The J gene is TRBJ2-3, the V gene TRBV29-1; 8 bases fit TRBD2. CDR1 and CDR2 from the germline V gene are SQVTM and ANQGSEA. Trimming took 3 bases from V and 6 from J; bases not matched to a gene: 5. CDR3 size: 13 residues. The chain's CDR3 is CSVESGGRDTQYF. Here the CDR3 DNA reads TGCAGCGTTGAGTCGGGGGGGCGGGATACGCAGTATTTT.

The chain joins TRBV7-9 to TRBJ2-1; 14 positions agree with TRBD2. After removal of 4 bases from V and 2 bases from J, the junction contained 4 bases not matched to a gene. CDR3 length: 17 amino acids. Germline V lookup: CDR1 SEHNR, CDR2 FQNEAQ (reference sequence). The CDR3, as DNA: TGTGCCAGCAGCTCCGGGACTAGCGGGGGCCCCTACAATGAGCAGTTCTTC. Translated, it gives CASSSGTSGGPYNEQFF. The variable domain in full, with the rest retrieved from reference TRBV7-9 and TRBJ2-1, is DTGVSQNPRHKITKRGQNVTFRCDPISEHNRLYWYRQTLGQGPEFLTYFQNEAQLEKSRLLSDRFSAERPKGSFSTLEIQRTEQGDSAMYLCASSSGTSGGPYNEQFFGPGTRLTVL.

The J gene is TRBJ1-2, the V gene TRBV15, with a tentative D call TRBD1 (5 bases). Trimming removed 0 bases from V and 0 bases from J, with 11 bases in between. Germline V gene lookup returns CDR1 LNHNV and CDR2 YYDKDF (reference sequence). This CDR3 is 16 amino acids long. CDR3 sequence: CATSRERTGANYGYTF. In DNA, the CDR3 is TGTGCCACCAGCAGAGAGAGAACAGGCGCTAACTATGGCTACACCTTC.

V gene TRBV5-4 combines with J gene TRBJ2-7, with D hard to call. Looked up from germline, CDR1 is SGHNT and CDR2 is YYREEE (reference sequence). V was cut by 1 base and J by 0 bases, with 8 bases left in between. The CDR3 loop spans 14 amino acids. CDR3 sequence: CASSLNGDSYEQYF. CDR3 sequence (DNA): TGTGCCAGCAGCTTGAATGGCGACTCCTACGAGCAGTACTTC.

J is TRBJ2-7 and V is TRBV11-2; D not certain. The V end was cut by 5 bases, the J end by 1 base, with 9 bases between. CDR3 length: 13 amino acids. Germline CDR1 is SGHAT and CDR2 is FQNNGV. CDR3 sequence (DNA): TGTGCCAGCAGCCTCGGATCTTCCTACGAGCAGTACTTC. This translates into CASSLGSSYEQYF.

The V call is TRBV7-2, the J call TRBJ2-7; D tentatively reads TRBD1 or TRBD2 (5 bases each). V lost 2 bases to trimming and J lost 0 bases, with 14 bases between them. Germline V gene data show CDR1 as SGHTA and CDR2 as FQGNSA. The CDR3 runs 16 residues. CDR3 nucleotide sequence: TGTGCCAGCAGCTTACGGGACGGAATAAGCTCCTACGAGCAGTACTTC. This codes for CASSLRDGISSYEQYF.